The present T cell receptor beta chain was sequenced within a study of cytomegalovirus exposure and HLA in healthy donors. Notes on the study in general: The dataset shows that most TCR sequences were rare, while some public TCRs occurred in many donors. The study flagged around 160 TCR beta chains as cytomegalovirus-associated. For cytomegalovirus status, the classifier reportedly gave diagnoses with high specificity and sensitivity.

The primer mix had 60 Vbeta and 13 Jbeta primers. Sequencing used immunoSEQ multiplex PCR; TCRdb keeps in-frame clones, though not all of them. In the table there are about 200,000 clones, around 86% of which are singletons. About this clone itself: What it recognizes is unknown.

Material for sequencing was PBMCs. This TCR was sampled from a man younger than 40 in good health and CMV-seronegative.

The CDR3 loop reads CASSLVPSGGTYEQYF. CDR3 coding DNA: TGTGCCAGCAGCTTAGTTCCCAGCGGGGGAACCTACGAGCAGTACTTC. The chain is built from TRBV7-9 and TRBJ2-7; 8 bases map to TRBD2. V lost 1 base to trimming and J lost 2 bases; unmatched junction nucleotides: 7. From germline, CDR1 is SEHNR and CDR2 FQNEAQ (reference sequence). The CDR3 has 16 residues.